This entry concerns a single T cell receptor beta chain. CD45RO-negative, CCR7-positively selected cells formed the naive CD8 fraction, excluding terminally differentiated effector memory CD45RA+ cells. This specimen comes from a study of shared clonotypes between healthy human individuals. Each cell subset's genomic DNA was divided evenly among several immunoSEQ plates. Profiling relied on immunoSEQ multiplex PCR, and the TCRdb table lists in-frame clones only, not all of them. The sample consists of around 1.9 million clones, around 93% of them appearing once. CDR1 and CDR2 from the germline V gene are GTSNPN and SVGIG (reference sequence). V dropped 4 bases and J dropped 7; count of bases not matched to a gene: 8. The CDR3 runs 15 residues.

What was sequenced was naive CD8+ T cells from PBMCs. This chain joins TRBV30 and TRBJ1-5; TRBD1 agrees at 12 bases. The sequence was collected from a young man in good health. Some clones in this sample may be carry-over from other donors' samples. The CDR3 DNA follows: TGTGCCTGGATGGCCGGGACAGGGGGCGAGCAGCCCCAGCATTTT. Translation gives CAWMAGTGGEQPQHF.